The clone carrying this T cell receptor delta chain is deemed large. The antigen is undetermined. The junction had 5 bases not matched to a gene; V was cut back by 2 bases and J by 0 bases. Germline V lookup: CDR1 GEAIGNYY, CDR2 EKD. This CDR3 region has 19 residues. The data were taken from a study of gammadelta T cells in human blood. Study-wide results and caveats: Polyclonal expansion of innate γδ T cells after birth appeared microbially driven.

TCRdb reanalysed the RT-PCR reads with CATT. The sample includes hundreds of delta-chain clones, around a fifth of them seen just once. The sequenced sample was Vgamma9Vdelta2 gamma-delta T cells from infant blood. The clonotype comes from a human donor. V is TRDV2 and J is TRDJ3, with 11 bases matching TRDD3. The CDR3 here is CACDKVLGDSSWDTRQMFF. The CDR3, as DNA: TGTGCCTGTGACAAAGTACTGGGGGATAGCTCCTGGGACACCCGACAGATGTTTTTC.